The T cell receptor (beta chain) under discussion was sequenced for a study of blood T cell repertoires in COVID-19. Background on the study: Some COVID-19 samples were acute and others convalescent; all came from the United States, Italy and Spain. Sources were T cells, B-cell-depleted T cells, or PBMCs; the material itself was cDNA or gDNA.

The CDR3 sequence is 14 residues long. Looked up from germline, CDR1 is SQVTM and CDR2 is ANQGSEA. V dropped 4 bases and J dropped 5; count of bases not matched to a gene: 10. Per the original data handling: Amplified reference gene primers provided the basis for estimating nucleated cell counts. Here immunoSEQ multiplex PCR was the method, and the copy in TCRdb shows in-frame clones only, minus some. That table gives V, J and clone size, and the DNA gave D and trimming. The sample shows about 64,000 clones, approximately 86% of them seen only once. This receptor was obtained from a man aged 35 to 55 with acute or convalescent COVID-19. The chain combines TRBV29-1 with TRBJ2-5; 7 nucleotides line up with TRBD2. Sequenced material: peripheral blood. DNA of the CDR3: TGCAGCGTTGTCCCGGGACTACACGAGGAGACCCAGTACTTC. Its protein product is CSVVPGLHEETQYF.